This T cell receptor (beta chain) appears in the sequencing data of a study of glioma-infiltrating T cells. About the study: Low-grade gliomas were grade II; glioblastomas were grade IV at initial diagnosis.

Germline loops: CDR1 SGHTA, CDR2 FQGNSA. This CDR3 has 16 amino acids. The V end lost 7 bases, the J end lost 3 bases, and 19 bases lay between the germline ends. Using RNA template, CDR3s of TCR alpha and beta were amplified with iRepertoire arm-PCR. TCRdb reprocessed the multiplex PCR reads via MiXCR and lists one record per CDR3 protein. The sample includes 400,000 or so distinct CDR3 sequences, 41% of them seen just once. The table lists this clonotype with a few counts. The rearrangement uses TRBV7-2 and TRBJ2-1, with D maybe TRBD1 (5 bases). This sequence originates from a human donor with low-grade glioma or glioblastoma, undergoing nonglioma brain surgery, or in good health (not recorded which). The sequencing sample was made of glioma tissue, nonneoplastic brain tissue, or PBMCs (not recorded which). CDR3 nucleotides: TGTGCCAGCACCGAAGTGGGGCAGGTTAGCTACAATGAGCAGTTCTTC. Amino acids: CASTEVGQVSYNEQFF. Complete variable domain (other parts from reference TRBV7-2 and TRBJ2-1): GAGVSQSPSNKVTEKGKDVELRCDPISGHTALYWYRQSLGQGLEFLIYFQGNSAPDKSGLPSDRFSAERTGGSVSTLTIQRTQQEDSAVYLCASTEVGQVSYNEQFFGPGTRLTVL.